A selection of T cell receptor beta chains follows, all from one sample in a study of T cell clones after liver transplantation. Assay: immunoSEQ multiplex PCR; the TCRdb copy retains only in-frame clones and omits some. Of around 110,000 clones listed, 90% are singletons. This specimen consisted of CD4+ T cells from blood, obtained 12 months after liver transplant. The origin of the receptors is a human patient who received a liver transplant. Some T cells here may be from the graft donor. CDR3s include the opening cysteine and the closing phenylalanine or tryptophan. A D gene is named only where the DNA matches it firmly. A clone size is listed for some rows: how often the clone was seen (once, few, many), or a class if it is expanded.

D gene: -
V gene: TRBV7-3
J gene: TRBJ1-1
clone size: -
CDR3 DNA: TGTGCCAGCAGCCGGACAGATCGCCAGAACACTGAAGCTTTCTTT
CDR3 protein: CASSRTDRQNTEAFF

D gene: -
V gene: TRBV11-2
J gene: TRBJ1-1
clone size: -
CDR3 DNA: TGTGCCAGCAGCTCGACAGTTCGGGACACTGAAGCTTTCTTT
CDR3 protein: CASSSTVRDTEAFF

D gene: -
V gene: TRBV18
J gene: TRBJ1-2
clone size: -
CDR3 DNA: TGTGCCAGCTCACTCGGCGCCGATGGCTACACCTTC
CDR3 protein: CASSLGADGYTF

D gene: -
V gene: TRBV10-3
J gene: TRBJ2-2
clone size: -
CDR3 DNA: TGTGCCATCAGAGGCCCCTCGGGCACCGGGGAGCTGTTTTTT
CDR3 protein: CAIRGPSGTGELFF

D gene: -
V gene: TRBV19
J gene: TRBJ2-5
clone size: once
CDR3 DNA: TGTGCCAGTAGTATATCCAAGCAAGAGACCCAGTACTTC
CDR3 protein: CASSISKQETQYF

D gene: -
V gene: TRBV18
J gene: TRBJ2-3
clone size: -
CDR3 DNA: TGTGCCAGCTCACCACCGGCGACACCAGAGACGCAGTATTTT
CDR3 protein: CASSPPATPETQYF

D gene: -
V gene: TRBV29-1
J gene: TRBJ2-5
clone size: -
CDR3 DNA: TGCAGCGTCGGACAGTACCAAGAGACCCAGTACTTC
CDR3 protein: CSVGQYQETQYF

D gene: -
V gene: TRBV19
J gene: TRBJ1-5
clone size: medium-sized
CDR3 DNA: TGTGCCAGTAGTACCGGGAGGGATCAGCCCCAGCATTTT
CDR3 protein: CASSTGRDQPQHF

D gene: -
V gene: TRBV6-1
J gene: TRBJ2-2
clone size: -
CDR3 DNA: TGTGCCAGCACGGAGGGGCCGAACACCGGGGAGCTGTTTTTT
CDR3 protein: CASTEGPNTGELFF

D gene: -
V gene: TRBV5-1
J gene: TRBJ2-7
clone size: -
CDR3 DNA: TGCGCCAGCAGCTCGCGACGGGGCGAGCAGTACTTC
CDR3 protein: CASSSRRGEQYF

D gene: -
V gene: TRBV5-4
J gene: TRBJ2-2
clone size: -
CDR3 DNA: TGTGCCAGCAGCTTCGGACAGACCTACACCGGGGAGCTGTTTTTT
CDR3 protein: CASSFGQTYTGELFF

D gene: -
V gene: TRBV7-2
J gene: TRBJ1-1
clone size: -
CDR3 DNA: TGTGCCAGCAGCGAAAACTTTTTGGCTTTCTTT
CDR3 protein: CASSENFLAFF

D gene: TRBD1
V gene: TRBV10-3
J gene: TRBJ1-2
clone size: -
CDR3 DNA: TGTGCCACCGAACAACAGGGGTCTAACTATGGCTACACCTTC
CDR3 protein: CATEQQGSNYGYTF

D gene: -
V gene: TRBV19
J gene: TRBJ2-7
clone size: -
CDR3 DNA: TGTGCCAGTAGTAGCGGTGGGAGCTCCTACGAGCAGTACTTC
CDR3 protein: CASSSGGSSYEQYF

D gene: -
V gene: TRBV10-3
J gene: TRBJ2-2
clone size: -
CDR3 DNA: TGTGCCATCGGCAGAGATGGTTCTTACACCGGGGAGCTGTTTTTT
CDR3 protein: CAIGRDGSYTGELFF

D gene: TRBD2
V gene: TRBV5-1
J gene: TRBJ2-3
clone size: -
CDR3 DNA: TGCGCCAGCAGCGAAGGGACTAGCGGGAGACCCACAGATACGCAGTATTTT
CDR3 protein: CASSEGTSGRPTDTQYF

D gene: TRBD1
V gene: TRBV2
J gene: TRBJ1-5
clone size: -
CDR3 DNA: TGTGCCAGCAGTGCACCGGACAGGGTTGGGCCCCAGCATTTT
CDR3 protein: CASSAPDRVGPQHF

D gene: TRBD2
V gene: TRBV2
J gene: TRBJ2-1
clone size: -
CDR3 DNA: TGTGCCAGCAGTGAAGATCTAGCGGGAGGGCCCAATGAGCAGTTCTTC
CDR3 protein: CASSEDLAGGPNEQFF

D gene: -
V gene: TRBV30
J gene: TRBJ2-5
clone size: few
CDR3 DNA: TGTGCCGCCTCGCTTAGCACTACGGAGACCCAGTACTTC
CDR3 protein: CAASLSTTETQYF

D gene: -
V gene: TRBV18
J gene: TRBJ1-3
clone size: -
CDR3 DNA: TGTGCCAGCTCAGCCGGGATCTCTGGAAACACCATATATTTT
CDR3 protein: CASSAGISGNTIYF

D gene: -
V gene: TRBV5-1
J gene: TRBJ2-2
clone size: -
CDR3 DNA: TGCGCCAGCAGCTTGACCACAAACACCGGGGAGCTGTTTTTT
CDR3 protein: CASSLTTNTGELFF

D gene: TRBD1
V gene: TRBV6-1
J gene: TRBJ1-5
clone size: -
CDR3 DNA: TGTGCCAGCAGCAGCCGGGACAGGGGCAATCAGCCCCAGCATTTT
CDR3 protein: CASSSRDRGNQPQHF

D gene: TRBD1
V gene: TRBV30
J gene: TRBJ1-4
clone size: -
CDR3 DNA: TGTGCCTGGAATACAGGGGGCGATGAAAAACTGTTTTTT
CDR3 protein: CAWNTGGDEKLFF

D gene: -
V gene: TRBV19
J gene: TRBJ1-5
clone size: -
CDR3 DNA: TGTGCCAGTAGTATAGCCCCGGGACTTTCGAATCAGCCCCAGCATTTT
CDR3 protein: CASSIAPGLSNQPQHF

D gene: -
V gene: TRBV6-1
J gene: TRBJ1-1
clone size: -
CDR3 DNA: TGTGCCAGCAGTGAAGCCCTCGGTTTAGGCACTGAAGCTTTCTTT
CDR3 protein: CASSEALGLGTEAFF

D gene: -
V gene: TRBV18
J gene: TRBJ1-5
clone size: -
CDR3 DNA: TGTGCCAGCTCACCACCGGGTCGGGGACATTCACAGCCCCAGCATTTT
CDR3 protein: CASSPPGRGHSQPQHF

D gene: TRBD2
V gene: TRBV18
J gene: TRBJ2-1
clone size: few
CDR3 DNA: TGTGCCAGCTCACTAACCACGACTAGCGGGAGAACGGATGAGCAGTTCTTC
CDR3 protein: CASSLTTTSGRTDEQFF

D gene: -
V gene: TRBV9
J gene: TRBJ1-5
clone size: -
CDR3 DNA: TGTGCCAGCAGCGTAGCAGGGGCGGGCGAGCCCCAGCATTTT
CDR3 protein: CASSVAGAGEPQHF

D gene: -
V gene: TRBV30
J gene: TRBJ1-4
clone size: few
CDR3 DNA: TGTGCCTGGAGTCCCCCCACATGGGCTAATGAAAAACTGTTTTTT
CDR3 protein: CAWSPPTWANEKLFF

D gene: -
V gene: TRBV30
J gene: TRBJ2-7
clone size: -
CDR3 DNA: TGTGCCTGGAGTGCTTGGATGGAGGGGGACGAGCAGTACTTC
CDR3 protein: CAWSAWMEGDEQYF

D gene: -
V gene: TRBV18
J gene: TRBJ2-2
clone size: -
CDR3 DNA: TGTGCCAGCTCACCACCGGCGGGTTTCACCGGGGAGCTGTTTTTT
CDR3 protein: CASSPPAGFTGELFF

D gene: -
V gene: TRBV7-8
J gene: TRBJ2-1
clone size: -
CDR3 DNA: TGTGCCAGCAGCTTATACGGGGGTCTTAGCTCCTACAATGAGCAGTTCTTC
CDR3 protein: CASSLYGGLSSYNEQFF

D gene: TRBD1
V gene: TRBV28
J gene: TRBJ1-5
clone size: -
CDR3 DNA: TGTGCCAGCAGTTTATTGGGACAGGGTGTTCAGCCCCAGCATTTT
CDR3 protein: CASSLLGQGVQPQHF

D gene: -
V gene: TRBV29-1
J gene: TRBJ1-2
clone size: once
CDR3 DNA: TGCAGCGTTGTTGACGCTAACTATGGCTACACCTTC
CDR3 protein: CSVVDANYGYTF

D gene: TRBD1
V gene: TRBV19
J gene: TRBJ1-3
clone size: -
CDR3 DNA: TGTGCCAGTAGTAGGACAGGGTTGGGATTGGGAAACACCATATATTTT
CDR3 protein: CASSRTGLGLGNTIYF

D gene: TRBD1
V gene: TRBV28
J gene: TRBJ2-7
clone size: -
CDR3 DNA: TGTGCCAGCAGTTCACCCGCCGGGACAGGGGGACGCGAGCAGTACTTC
CDR3 protein: CASSSPAGTGGREQYF

D gene: -
V gene: TRBV4-3
J gene: TRBJ2-5
clone size: -
CDR3 DNA: TGCGCCAGCAGCCAAGACGAGACCCAGTACTTC
CDR3 protein: CASSQDETQYF

D gene: -
V gene: TRBV20-1
J gene: TRBJ2-1
clone size: once
CDR3 DNA: TGCAGTGCTACAGGGGGGGATGAGCAGTTCTTC
CDR3 protein: CSATGGDEQFF

D gene: TRBD2
V gene: TRBV29-1
J gene: TRBJ2-3
clone size: -
CDR3 DNA: TGCAGCGTGGGGCGGGAGGTCTCAGATACGCAGTATTTT
CDR3 protein: CSVGREVSDTQYF

D gene: TRBD2
V gene: TRBV28
J gene: TRBJ2-5
clone size: -
CDR3 DNA: TGTGCCAGCAGTAGAGCGGGGACCGTCGGGGAGACCCAGTACTTC
CDR3 protein: CASSRAGTVGETQYF

D gene: TRBD1
V gene: TRBV7-9
J gene: TRBJ1-4
clone size: -
CDR3 DNA: TGTGCCAGCAGCCGGAGAGGACAGGGGGTTGATACAACTAATGAAAAACTGTTTTTT
CDR3 protein: CASSRRGQGVDTTNEKLFF

D gene: -
V gene: TRBV10-2
J gene: TRBJ2-7
clone size: -
CDR3 DNA: TGCGCCAGCAGTGAGTCAGCCCTAAAAGGCGAGCAGTACTTC
CDR3 protein: CASSESALKGEQYF

D gene: -
V gene: TRBV20-1
J gene: TRBJ1-2
clone size: once
CDR3 DNA: TGCAGTGCTAGCGATGGCTACACCTTC
CDR3 protein: CSASDGYTF

D gene: TRBD2
V gene: TRBV6-1
J gene: TRBJ2-5
clone size: -
CDR3 DNA: TGTGCCAGCAGTCCACGGGGAGGGGCCCAGTACTTC
CDR3 protein: CASSPRGGAQYF

D gene: TRBD2
V gene: TRBV4-2
J gene: TRBJ2-7
clone size: -
CDR3 DNA: TGTGCCAGCAGCCGGTGGGTAGCGGGAGAGTACGAGCAGTACTTC
CDR3 protein: CASSRWVAGEYEQYF

D gene: -
V gene: TRBV5-1
J gene: TRBJ2-1
clone size: few
CDR3 DNA: TGCGCCAGCAGAGAATGGCGGAGCTCCTACAATGAGCAGTTCTTC
CDR3 protein: CASREWRSSYNEQFF

D gene: -
V gene: TRBV7-2
J gene: TRBJ2-7
clone size: -
CDR3 DNA: TGTGCCAGCAGTGATCGGTACGAGCAGTACTTC
CDR3 protein: CASSDRYEQYF

D gene: -
V gene: TRBV5-1
J gene: TRBJ2-7
clone size: once
CDR3 DNA: TGCGCCAGCAGCTTGGTTGCGGGGAAAGGGGTCGAGCAGTACTTC
CDR3 protein: CASSLVAGKGVEQYF

D gene: TRBD2
V gene: TRBV11-2
J gene: TRBJ2-4
clone size: -
CDR3 DNA: TGTGCCAGCAGCGCCCGAGCGGGACTAGCCAAAAACATTCAGTACTTC
CDR3 protein: CASSARAGLAKNIQYF

D gene: TRBD1
V gene: TRBV11-2
J gene: TRBJ1-1
clone size: few
CDR3 DNA: TGTGCCAGCAGCCGGGCTCAGGGGGTACATAACACTGAAGCTTTCTTT
CDR3 protein: CASSRAQGVHNTEAFF

D gene: TRBD1
V gene: TRBV27
J gene: TRBJ2-2
clone size: -
CDR3 DNA: TGTGCCAGCAGTTCAAACAGGGGGAACGGGGAGCTGTTTTTT
CDR3 protein: CASSSNRGNGELFF

D gene: TRBD2
V gene: TRBV5-1
J gene: TRBJ2-1
clone size: -
CDR3 DNA: TGCGCCAGCAGCCGACGCCTAGCGGGAGGGCCGGATGAGCAGTTCTTC
CDR3 protein: CASSRRLAGGPDEQFF

D gene: -
V gene: TRBV4-1
J gene: TRBJ2-5
clone size: -
CDR3 DNA: TGCGCCAGCAGCCAAGTCGGAGGGGTGGAGACCCAGTACTTC
CDR3 protein: CASSQVGGVETQYF

D gene: -
V gene: TRBV7-2
J gene: TRBJ2-5
clone size: -
CDR3 DNA: TGTGCCAGCTCCTTCAGCGGAGGGGGGGAGACCCAGTACTTC
CDR3 protein: CASSFSGGGETQYF

D gene: -
V gene: TRBV5-1
J gene: TRBJ2-3
clone size: -
CDR3 DNA: TGCGCCAGCAGCCCCTGGGCTACAGATACGCAGTATTTT
CDR3 protein: CASSPWATDTQYF

D gene: -
V gene: TRBV10-3
J gene: TRBJ2-5
clone size: -
CDR3 DNA: TGTGCCATCACTCCTGGGGGAGGAGGGCAAGAGACCCAGTACTTC
CDR3 protein: CAITPGGGGQETQYF